A selection of T cell receptor delta chains follows, all from one sample in a study of Vδ1+ human thymocytes. TCRdb applied CATT to the multiplex PCR reads for clone calling. The repertoire holds tens of thousands of delta-chain clones, with approximately 32% as singletons. Sequencing was performed on Vdelta1+ gamma-delta thymocytes from the thymus. These TCRs come from a boy under two years old who had congenital heart surgery. Both conserved end residues are part of each CDR3. The order of the fields is clone size, V gene, J gene, D gene, CDR3 DNA, CDR3 protein. The D gene is left open where the match is weak. Only part of the rows carry a size: once, few, many, or a class if the clone is expanded.

abundance: .
v_gene: TRDV1
j_gene: TRDJ1
d_gene: TRDD3
CDR3nt: TGTGCTCTTGGGGAGAACCCGGAGGTACTCGGGGGATACGATAAACTCATCTTT
CDR3aa: CALGENPEVLGGYDKLIF

abundance: few
v_gene: TRDV1
j_gene: TRDJ1
d_gene: .
CDR3nt: TGTGCTCTTGGACTCCACGACCCGGGGGATCCTACGTGGCCAAAGGGACTCATCTTT
CDR3aa: CALGLHDPGDPTWPKGLIF

abundance: once
v_gene: TRDV1
j_gene: TRDJ1
d_gene: TRDD3
CDR3nt: TGTGCTCTTGGGGACCTCCGTGTCCTACGACCCTCCTACTGGGGGATACCGAACAGTGATAAACTCATCTTT
CDR3aa: CALGDLRVLRPSYWGIPNSDKLIF

abundance: .
v_gene: TRDV1
j_gene: TRDJ1
d_gene: TRDD2
CDR3nt: TGTGCTCTTGGGGAGAACGATAGGGCCTTCCTAAACTACTGGGACACCGATAAACTCATCTTT
CDR3aa: CALGENDRAFLNYWDTDKLIF

abundance: .
v_gene: TRDV1
j_gene: TRDJ1
d_gene: TRDD3
CDR3nt: TGTGCTCTTGGGGAAAACCCTGGGGGATACGCCGTACAGGATAAACTCATCTTT
CDR3aa: CALGENPGGYAVQDKLIF

abundance: .
v_gene: TRDV1
j_gene: TRDJ1
d_gene: TRDD3
CDR3nt: TGTGCTCTTGGGGAACGCCAACCTACCGTACTGGGGGATAGAGGGACCGATAAACTCATCTTT
CDR3aa: CALGERQPTVLGDRGTDKLIF

abundance: once
v_gene: TRDV1
j_gene: TRDJ1
d_gene: TRDD3
CDR3nt: TGTGCTCTTGGGGAACTAAGGCCCTACGGGGGATACGCTAGTGGCGATAAACTCATCTTT
CDR3aa: CALGELRPYGGYASGDKLIF

abundance: .
v_gene: TRDV1
j_gene: TRDJ1
d_gene: .
CDR3nt: TGTGCTCTTGGGGTTCAAAAAACGTGGGACCACCCACACACCGATAAACTCATCTTT
CDR3aa: CALGVQKTWDHPHTDKLIF

abundance: .
v_gene: TRDV1
j_gene: TRDJ1
d_gene: TRDD3
CDR3nt: TGTGCTCTTGGGGAACTGGGACGCAGTACTGGGGGACAGAACCAAACCGATAAACTCATCTTT
CDR3aa: CALGELGRSTGGQNQTDKLIF

abundance: few
v_gene: TRDV1
j_gene: TRDJ2
d_gene: .
CDR3nt: TGTGCTCTTGGGGAACGACCCGCTTCTCACACCCAGGGGTCGGGTACGGGGTTGACAGCACAACTCTTCTTT
CDR3aa: CALGERPASHTQGSGTGLTAQLFF

abundance: .
v_gene: TRDV1
j_gene: TRDJ1
d_gene: .
CDR3nt: TGTGCTCTTGGGGAACTCGAGGTGCAAGCCCCTGGTCCCCTCCTACGGCAGGGTCACACCGATAAACTCATCTTT
CDR3aa: CALGELEVQAPGPLLRQGHTDKLIF

abundance: few
v_gene: TRDV1
j_gene: TRDJ1
d_gene: .
CDR3nt: TGTGCTCTTGGGGAAGACTCCTACTGGGACCTCCAGGGCACCGATAAGCTCATCTTT
CDR3aa: CALGEDSYWDLQGTDKLIF

abundance: .
v_gene: TRDV1
j_gene: TRDJ1
d_gene: TRDD3
CDR3nt: TGTGCTCTTGCTGGGTGTACTGGTGGATACGCTTACACCGATAAACTCATCTTT
CDR3aa: CALAGCTGGYAYTDKLIF

abundance: .
v_gene: TRDV1
j_gene: TRDJ1
d_gene: .
CDR3nt: TGTGCTCTTGGGGAACCTTCGAGTCCTACTCTTTCACTGGGTACCACCGATAAACTCATCTTT
CDR3aa: CALGEPSSPTLSLGTTDKLIF

abundance: .
v_gene: TRDV1
j_gene: TRDJ2
d_gene: .
CDR3nt: TGTGCTCTTGGGGAAGCCCACCCCCGCACCGTGGCAGCACAACTCTTCTTT
CDR3aa: CALGEAHPRTVAAQLFF

abundance: .
v_gene: TRDV1
j_gene: TRDJ1
d_gene: .
CDR3nt: TGTGCTCTTGGGGAACAGAGATTCCCACTGGTACCTAACACCGAAAAACTCATCTTT
CDR3aa: CALGEQRFPLVPNTEKLIF

abundance: many
v_gene: TRDV1
j_gene: TRDJ1
d_gene: TRDD3
CDR3nt: TGTGCTCTTGGGGTTACTCCTGGGATACGATATGGGTACACCGATAAACTCATCTTT
CDR3aa: CALGVTPGIRYGYTDKLIF